The clone carrying this TCR beta chain appeared many times. Its matching antigen is unknown. It was the library that attached unique molecular identifiers to individual cDNA molecules. The authors' processing: A per-sample median of roughly 97,000 TCRs was observed, with a range of roughly 23,224 to 750,000. A single record per CDR3 protein comes from TCRdb applying MiXCR to the RACE reads. The V and J calls reflect TCRdb's pipeline rather than the authors' work. The sample includes roughly 30,000 distinct CDR3 sequences, 7% to 8.5% of them seen just once. These data originate in a study of human T cells and chemical hapten exposure. The wider study: Per-sample variation in TCR yield stemmed mainly from small pooled library volume differences. Study outcomes and limitations: TCRs above 1 in 1000 frequency did not change with DPC sensitization.

Time point defined: healthy volunteer bleed at 2 weeks. Whole blood that had not been fractionated was the source of extracted total RNA. Germline-derived CDR1 and CDR2 are SGHTA and FQGNSA. J was trimmed by 4 bases and V by 2 bases; bases with no gene match: 3. The CDR3 is 15 amino acids. The material sequenced was whole blood. The TCR was taken from a human donor in good health. Some clones in this sample may be carry-over from other donors' samples. The rearrangement uses TRBV7-2 and TRBJ1-4, with TRBD1 matching 8 bases. In DNA, the CDR3 is TGTGCCAGCAGCTTAACAGGGGGGTGTAATGAAAAACTGTTTTTT. Translating it yields CASSLTGGCNEKLFF.